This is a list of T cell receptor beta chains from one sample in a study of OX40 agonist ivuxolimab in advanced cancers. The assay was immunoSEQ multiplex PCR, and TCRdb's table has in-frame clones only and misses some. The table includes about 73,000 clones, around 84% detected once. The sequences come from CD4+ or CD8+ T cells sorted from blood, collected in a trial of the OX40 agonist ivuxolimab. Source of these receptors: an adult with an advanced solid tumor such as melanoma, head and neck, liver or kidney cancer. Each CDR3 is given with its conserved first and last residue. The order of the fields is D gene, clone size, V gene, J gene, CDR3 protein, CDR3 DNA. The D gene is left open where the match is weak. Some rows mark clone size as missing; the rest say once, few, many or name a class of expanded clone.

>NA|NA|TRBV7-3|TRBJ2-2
CASSPPGRGYGGELFF
TGTGCCAGCAGCCCGCCCGGGCGGGGATACGGCGGGGAGCTGTTTTTT
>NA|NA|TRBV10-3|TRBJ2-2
CAISPNPPLWRPNTGELFF
TGTGCCATCAGTCCAAACCCCCCCTTGTGGCGGCCGAACACCGGGGAGCTGTTTTTT
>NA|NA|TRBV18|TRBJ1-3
CASSPLRNSGNTIYF
TGTGCCAGCTCACCACTTAGGAACTCTGGAAACACCATATATTTT
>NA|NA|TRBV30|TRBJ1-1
CAWSVKMGSTNTEAFF
TGTGCCTGGAGTGTTAAGATGGGGAGTACGAACACTGAAGCTTTCTTT
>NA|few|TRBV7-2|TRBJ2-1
CASNDIWGAPYNEQFF
TGTGCCAGCAACGATATATGGGGGGCACCCTACAATGAGCAGTTCTTC
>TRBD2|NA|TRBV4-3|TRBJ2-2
CASSRLAGDTGELFF
TGCGCCAGCAGCCGTCTAGCGGGAGACACCGGGGAGCTGTTTTTT
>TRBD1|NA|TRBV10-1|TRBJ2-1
CASSEGGTGVDYNEQFF
TGCGCCAGCAGTGAGGGTGGGACAGGGGTCGATTACAATGAGCAGTTCTTC
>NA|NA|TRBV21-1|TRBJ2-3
CASSDRGGTDTQYF
TGTGCCAGCAGCGACAGGGGGGGGACAGATACGCAGTATTTT
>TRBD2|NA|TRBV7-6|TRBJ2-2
CASSHQRGGYGGELFF
TGTGCCAGCAGCCATCAGCGGGGGGGCTACGGCGGGGAGCTGTTTTTT
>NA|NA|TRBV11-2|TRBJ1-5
CASSLYGGQPQHF
TGTGCCAGCAGCTTATATGGCGGTCAGCCCCAGCATTTT
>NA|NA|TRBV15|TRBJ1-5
CATWDYYSNQPQHF
TGTGCCACCTGGGACTACTATAGCAATCAGCCCCAGCATTTT
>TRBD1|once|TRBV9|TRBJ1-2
CASSPSPKYSGTANYGYTF
TGTGCCAGCAGCCCCAGTCCGAAATATTCCGGGACAGCTAACTATGGCTACACCTTC
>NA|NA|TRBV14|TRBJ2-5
CASSQGAANLQETQYF
TGTGCCAGCAGCCAAGGTGCCGCGAATCTACAAGAGACCCAGTACTTC
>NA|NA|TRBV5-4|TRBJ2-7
CASSRSPGARLGEQYF
TGTGCCAGCAGCCGGAGCCCGGGGGCCCGATTAGGCGAGCAGTACTTC
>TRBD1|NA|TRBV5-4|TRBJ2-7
CASSLDWDRSYEQYF
TGTGCCAGCAGCTTGGACTGGGACAGATCCTACGAGCAGTACTTC
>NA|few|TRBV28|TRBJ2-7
CASSFPPTTGQYF
TGTGCCAGCAGTTTTCCTCCGACTACGGGGCAGTACTTC
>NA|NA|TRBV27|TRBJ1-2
CASSFLDRRHYGYTF
TGTGCCAGCAGTTTTTTAGACAGGAGACACTATGGCTACACCTTC
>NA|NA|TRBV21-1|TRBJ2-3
CASSPQGTDTQYF
TGTGCCAGCAGCCCACAGGGTACAGATACGCAGTATTTT
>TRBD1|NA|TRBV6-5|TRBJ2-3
CASQGVSTDTQYF
TGTGCCAGCCAGGGGGTTTCCACAGATACGCAGTATTTT
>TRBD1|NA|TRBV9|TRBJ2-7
CASSVGSTGQGARLWDEQYF
TGTGCCAGCAGCGTAGGAAGCACAGGTCAGGGGGCGCGCTTGTGGGACGAGCAGTACTTC
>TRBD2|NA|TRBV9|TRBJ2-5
CASSPRPPTSGGAGETQYF
TGTGCCAGCAGCCCCCGTCCCCCGACTAGCGGGGGGGCCGGAGAGACCCAGTACTTC
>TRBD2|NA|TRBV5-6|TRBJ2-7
CASSPWTSGRQYF
TGTGCCAGCAGCCCGTGGACTAGCGGGAGACAGTACTTC
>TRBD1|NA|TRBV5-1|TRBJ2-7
CASSKDRVVYEQYF
TGCGCCAGCAGCAAGGACAGGGTAGTCTACGAGCAGTACTTC
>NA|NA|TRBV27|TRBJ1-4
CASTSHGNEKLFF
TGTGCCAGCACCTCCCATGGGAATGAAAAACTGTTTTTT
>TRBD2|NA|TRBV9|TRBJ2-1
CASSDRLAKDEQFF
TGTGCCAGCAGCGACCGACTAGCAAAGGATGAGCAGTTCTTC
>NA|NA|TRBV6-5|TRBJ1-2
CATQITAIYGYTF
TGTGCCACCCAGATTACGGCGATCTATGGCTACACCTTC
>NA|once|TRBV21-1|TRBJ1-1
CASSKALFADTEAFF
TGTGCCAGCAGCAAAGCGCTTTTCGCAGACACTGAAGCTTTCTTT
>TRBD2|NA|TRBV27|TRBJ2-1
CASSLGGGRSYNEQFF
TGTGCCAGCAGTCTAGGCGGGGGGCGGTCCTACAATGAGCAGTTCTTC
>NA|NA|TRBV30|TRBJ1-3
CAWSEQGNTIYF
TGTGCCTGGAGTGAACAAGGAAACACCATATATTTT
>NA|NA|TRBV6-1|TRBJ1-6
CASKAGNNSPLHF
TGTGCCAGCAAGGCAGGGAATAATTCACCCCTCCACTTT
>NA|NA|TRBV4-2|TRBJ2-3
CASSSTEVAGATDTQYF
TGTGCCAGCAGCTCCACCGAAGTGGCGGGGGCCACAGATACGCAGTATTTT
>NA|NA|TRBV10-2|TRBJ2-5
CASSQDREETQYF
TGCGCCAGCAGCCAGGACAGAGAAGAGACCCAGTACTTC
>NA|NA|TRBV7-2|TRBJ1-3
CASSPRRFFGNTIYF
TGTGCCAGCAGCCCAAGGAGGTTTTTCGGAAACACCATATATTTT
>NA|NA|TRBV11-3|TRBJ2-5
CASSLRTSRRETQYF
TGTGCCAGCAGCCTAAGGACATCCCGCAGAGAGACCCAGTACTTC
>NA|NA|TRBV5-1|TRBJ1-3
CASSRETGNTIYF
TGCGCCAGCAGCCGCGAAACTGGAAACACCATATATTTT
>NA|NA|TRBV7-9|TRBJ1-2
CASSFVGGYTF
TGTGCCAGCAGCTTCGTCGGGGGCTACACCTTC
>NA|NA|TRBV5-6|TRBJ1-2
CASSLGDSFRYGYTF
TGTGCCAGCAGCTTGGGGGACTCCTTCCGCTATGGCTACACCTTC
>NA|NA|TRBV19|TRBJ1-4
CASSMRASNEKLFF
TGTGCCAGTAGTATGAGGGCCTCTAATGAAAAACTGTTTTTT
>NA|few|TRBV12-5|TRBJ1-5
CASGRDNQPQHF
TGTGCTAGTGGCCGAGACAATCAGCCCCAGCATTTT
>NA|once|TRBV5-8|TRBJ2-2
CASDPLQGWTGELFF
TGTGCCAGCGACCCCCTGCAGGGATGGACCGGGGAGCTGTTTTTT
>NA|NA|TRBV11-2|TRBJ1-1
CASSLTDPNTEAFF
TGTGCCAGCAGCTTGACGGACCCGAACACTGAAGCTTTCTTT
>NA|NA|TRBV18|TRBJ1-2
CASSSRTEIAGNYGYTF
TGTGCCAGCTCATCGAGAACCGAAATTGCGGGCAACTATGGCTACACCTTC